One sample yielded the 9 T cell receptor beta chains listed below, sequenced in a study of T-cell memory formation after mild COVID-19. TCRdb re-called the 5' RACE reads with MiXCR, one entry per CDR3 protein. The repertoire has 500,000 to 600,000 distinct CDR3 sequences, under 20% of them found once; the top ten carry 12%. Sequencing was performed on PBMCs or a T cell subset sorted from them (not recorded which). The receptors come from an adult woman who had mild COVID-19 (a few samples of this study predate the infection). Cell type and time point are not known.

There are a few counts of this clonotype. The chain links TRBV20-1 to TRBJ2-7; perhaps TRBD2 as D (6 bases). Trimming left V 1 base short and J 1 base short, with 14 bases between. The CDR3 loop spans 15 amino acids. The germline V gene encodes CDR1 DFQATT and CDR2 SNEGSKA (reference sequence). The CDR3 nucleotides read TGCAGTGCTAGAGGGGGGACTTCCGGATCCTACGAGCAGTACTTC. Translated: CSARGGTSGSYEQYF.

The V call is TRBV6-9, the J call TRBJ2-1; TRBD2 matches 16 bases. Per germline, CDR1 MNHGY and CDR2 SVAAGI. The CDR3 covers 16 residues. The junction had 1 base not matched to a gene; V was cut back by 4 bases and J by 4 bases. The chain's CDR3 is CASSSGLAGGYNEQFF. The CDR3 region has the DNA TGTGCCAGCAGTTCGGGACTAGCGGGAGGGTACAATGAGCAGTTCTTC.

The sample holds many counts of this clonotype. This chain connects TRBV29-1 to TRBJ2-3; 9 bases align to TRBD1. The trim removed 7 bases at V and 7 bases at J, leaving 6 bases unmatched. This CDR3 spans 12 amino acids. Germline V gene sequence: CDR1 SQVTM, CDR2 ANQGSEA. The CDR3 protein is CSGQQGANTQYF. The CDR3 nucleotides are TGCAGCGGCCAACAGGGGGCAAATACGCAGTATTTT.

This chain links TRBV7-2 with TRBJ2-3, with 10 bases lining up with TRBD2. V shed 5 bases and J 0 bases; nucleotides not matched to a gene: 8. The CDR3 is made up of 17 amino acids. CDR1 and CDR2 from the germline V gene are SGHTA and FQGNSA. CDR3 in DNA: TGTGCCAGCAGCAAGACCCCACTAGCGGGAAGCACAGATACGCAGTATTTT. As protein: CASSKTPLAGSTDTQYF.

This clonotype was recorded a few times. The V call is TRBV5-6, the J call TRBJ2-1, with TRBD2 matching 7 bases. The length of the CDR3 is 14 residues. Germline CDR1 SGHDT, CDR2 YYEEEE. The trim removed 5 bases at V and 2 bases at J, leaving 4 bases unmatched. The CDR3 is CASRSGGAYNEQFF. The CDR3 DNA sequence: TGTGCCAGCAGGTCTGGGGGGGCCTACAATGAGCAGTTCTTC. Variable domain in full (rest from reference TRBV5-6 and TRBJ2-1): DAGVTQSPTHLIKTRGQQVTLRCSPKSGHDTVSWYQQALGQGPQFIFQYYEEEERQRGNFPDRFSGHQFPNYSSELNVNALLLGDSALYLCASRSGGAYNEQFFGPGTRLTVL.

This chain uses TRBV24-1 with TRBJ2-3; D remains ambiguous. The V end lost 3 bases, the J end lost 2 bases, and 11 bases lay between the germline ends. Germline V gives CDR1 KGHDR, CDR2 SFDVKD. This CDR3 contains 15 residues. Written as DNA, the CDR3 is TGTGCCACCAGTGATCACTTCGATTCCACAGATACGCAGTATTTT. It encodes CATSDHFDSTDTQYF.

This clonotype was detected a few times. The chain is built from TRBV15 and TRBJ2-2; D not resolved. Germline values: CDR1 LNHNV, CDR2 YYDKDF (reference sequence). V lost 0 bases, J lost 1 base, and 12 bases lay in between. This CDR3 region has 17 residues. CDR3 in DNA: TGTGCCACCAGCAGAGATGACGAGGACCTGAACACCGGGGAGCTGTTTTTT. Translated: CATSRDDEDLNTGELFF.

This chain connects TRBV4-1 to TRBJ1-4; tentative D call: TRBD1 (5 bases). This CDR3 contains 18 residues. The germline V gene encodes CDR1 MGHRA and CDR2 YSYEKL. V lost 1 base to trimming and J lost 0 bases, with 15 bases between them. Here the CDR3 reads CASSQGLRDPATNEKLFF. CDR3 nucleotides: TGCGCCAGCAGCCAAGGACTCAGGGATCCAGCAACTAATGAAAAACTGTTTTTT.

V and J are TRBV4-2 and TRBJ2-3, with a weak D call TRBD2 (5 bases). Germline assignment: CDR1 LGHNA and CDR2 YNFKEQ. This CDR3 is built from 14 residues. The V and J ends lost 3 bases and 11 bases respectively, with 18 bases between them. CDR3 bases: TGTGCCAGCAGCCATCCCCTAGTCCGGGAAGGGCAGTATTTT. Translation gives CASSHPLVREGQYF.